These 5 T cell receptor beta chains were sequenced from one sample in a study of shared clonotypes between healthy human individuals. Profiled with immunoSEQ multiplex PCR; TCRdb holds only in-frame clones, not every one. The sample lists around 500,000 clones, roughly 77% seen once, with approximately 13% in the top ten. The specimen was PBMCs. Every receptor here comes from a woman aged 40 to 55 in good health. Some clones in this sample may be carry-over from other donors' samples.

The chain has TRBV10-3 and TRBJ2-7; perhaps TRBD1 as D (5 bases). Germline CDR1 and CDR2: ENHRY and SYGVKD. V gave up 0 bases and J gave up 6 bases, with 12 bases separating them. The CDR3 consists of 14 residues. This CDR3 is CAISESGDSGEQYF. The CDR3 bases are TGTGCCATCAGTGAGTCGGGTGACAGTGGCGAGCAGTACTTC.

The chain is built from TRBV28 and TRBJ2-7; D may be TRBD1 or TRBD2 (5 bases each). Per germline, CDR1 MDHEN and CDR2 SYDVKM. CDR3 length equals 16 residues. The V end lost 3 bases, the J end lost 10 bases, and 25 bases lay between the germline ends. This CDR3 is CASSFGDHRVAQGQYF. The CDR3 bases are TGTGCCAGCAGTTTCGGGGACCATCGGGTAGCGCAGGGACAGTACTTC. The variable domain in full, with the rest retrieved from reference TRBV28 and TRBJ2-7, is DVKVTQSSRYLVKRTGEKVFLECVQDMDHENMFWYRQDPGLGLRLIYFSYDVKMKEKGDIPEGYSVSREKKERFSLILESASTNQTSMYLCASSFGDHRVAQGQYFGPGTRLTVT.

This rearrangement joins TRBV7-8 to TRBJ2-1; D remains unclear. Germline CDR1 reads SGHVS; CDR2 reads FQNEAQ. There are 13 residues in the CDR3. V lost 5 bases, J lost 9 bases, and 14 bases lay in between. The CDR3 loop reads CASSQEYSFEQFF. In nucleotides, the CDR3 is TGTGCCAGCAGCCAAGAGTACAGCTTTGAGCAGTTCTTC. The full variable domain, rest sourced from reference TRBV7-8 and TRBJ2-1, is GAGVSQSPRYKVAKRGQDVALRCDPISGHVSLFWYQQALGQGPEFLTYFQNEAQLDKSGLPSDRFFAERPEGSVSTLKIQRTQQEDSAVYLCASSQEYSFEQFFGPGTRLTVL.

Only a few counts were recorded for this clone. The gene calls are TRBV25-1 and TRBJ1-4, with D unresolved. The CDR3 has 11 residues. Germline V gene sequence: CDR1 MGHDK, CDR2 SYGVNS. Trimming took off 2 bases at V and 8 bases at J, with 3 bases between the two ends. CDR3 sequence reads: CASSEQEKLFF. The CDR3 DNA reads TGTGCCAGCAGTGAACAAGAAAAACTGTTTTTT.

This clone appeared a few times. The rearrangement links TRBV19 to TRBJ2-1; 7 nucleotides agree with TRBD1. The J segment lost 13 bases and the V segment lost 5 bases, leaving 5 bases of the junction unmatched. This CDR3 comprises 11 residues. CDR1 is LNHDA, CDR2 SQIVND, per germline (reference sequence). For the CDR3, the DNA is TGTGCCAGTAGTGGAGACAGGGAACAGTTCTTC. It encodes CASSGDREQFF.